These 3 T cell receptor beta chains originate from one sample sequenced in a study of blood T cell repertoires in COVID-19. Measured with immunoSEQ multiplex PCR; TCRdb has only the in-frame clones, and not every one. Of about 310,000 clones listed, about 89% were seen once; the top ten hold 6.5% to 9.5%. The sample comprised peripheral blood. These receptors all come from a woman aged 45 to 65 who had recovered from COVID-19.

The chain couples TRBV24-1 to TRBJ1-2; D is possibly TRBD1 (5 bases). From germline, CDR1 is KGHDR and CDR2 SFDVKD. Between the trimmed V and J ends, which lost 4 bases and 8 bases, there was a span of 16 bases. The CDR3 extends over 14 amino acids. For the CDR3, the DNA is TGTGCCACCAGTGACCCCTATCAGGGTTCGGGCTACACCTTC. It is translated as CATSDPYQGSGYTF.

J is TRBJ2-5 and V is TRBV27; D not certain. CDR3 length: 13 amino acids. Deletions cut 11 bases from V and 5 bases from J, with 18 bases between. CDR1 is MNHEY, CDR2 SMNVEV, per germline (reference sequence). The CDR3 sequence is CASSSGNWETQYF. CDR3 DNA: TGTGCCTCAAGTAGTGGTAACTGGGAGACCCAGTACTTC.

The chain couples TRBV7-2 to TRBJ2-1; D not resolved. V lost 1 base, J lost 0 bases, and 7 bases lay in between. Germline V gene data show CDR1 as SGHTA and CDR2 as FQGNSA. The CDR3 is 15 amino acids. The CDR3 reads CASSLDRSSYNEQFF. CDR3 coding DNA: TGTGCCAGCAGCTTAGACCGGAGCTCCTACAATGAGCAGTTCTTC.